The 5 T cell receptor beta chains below were found in one sample sequenced in a study of cytomegalovirus exposure and HLA in healthy donors. Use of 60 Vbeta and 13 Jbeta primers characterized the PCR. Data came from immunoSEQ multiplex PCR; TCRdb stores just in-frame clones and leaves some out. Found here are about 140,000 clones, 80% of them singletons; the top ten hold about 6.5%. The sequencing sample was made of PBMCs. These receptor sequences come from a man in his forties in good health and CMV-seropositive.

This chain links TRBV27 with TRBJ1-6, with 9 bases aligning to TRBD1. The trim removed 4 bases at V and 3 bases at J, leaving 4 bases unmatched. CDR3 length: 16 amino acids. CDR1 and CDR2 (germline): MNHEY, SMNVEV (reference sequence). CDR3 bases: TGTGCCAGCAGTTCACAGGGGGCTGTCTATAATTCACCCCTCCACTTT. Its protein is CASSSQGAVYNSPLHF.

The J gene is TRBJ1-2, the V gene TRBV6-4, with D tentatively TRBD1 (5 bases). The germline V gene encodes CDR1 MRHNA and CDR2 SNTAGT. Between the trimmed V and J ends, which lost 7 bases and 6 bases, there was a span of 18 bases. The CDR3 length is 14 residues. The DNA of the CDR3 is TGTGCCAGCAAGCCGAGGCGGGACGGGGATGGCTACACCTTC. It encodes CASKPRRDGDGYTF.

This sequence joins TRBV4-1 and TRBJ1-1; maybe TRBD1 (5 bases). The CDR3 extends over 17 amino acids. In germline, CDR1 is MGHRA, CDR2 YSYEKL. Trimming pared 9 bases from V and 3 bases from J, leaving 26 bases between. The CDR3 spells CASKTRVSSSGDTEAFF. CDR3 nucleotides: TGCGCCAGTAAAACCAGGGTTTCCTCCTCGGGGGACACTGAAGCTTTCTTT.

The J gene is TRBJ2-1, the V gene TRBV19; 7 bases align to TRBD1. CDR3 length: 13 amino acids. Per germline, CDR1 LNHDA and CDR2 SQIVND (reference sequence). Unmatched junction bases numbered 12, after V lost 9 bases and J lost 10 bases. Here the CDR3 reads CASNHRGTAEQFF. CDR3 sequence (DNA): TGTGCCAGCAACCACCGTGGGACAGCAGAGCAGTTCTTC.

The chain combines TRBV5-4 with TRBJ2-1, with 8 bases that match TRBD2. From germline, CDR1 is SGHNT and CDR2 YYREEE (reference sequence). The CDR3 runs to 15 residues. Trimming cost V 0 bases and J 3 bases; bases outside gene matches: 2. The CDR3 sequence: CASSLGTSSYNEQFF. In DNA, the CDR3 is TGTGCCAGCAGCTTGGGGACTAGCAGCTACAATGAGCAGTTCTTC. The entire variable domain, with the rest obtained from reference TRBV5-4 and TRBJ2-1, is as follows: ETGVTQSPTHLIKTRGQQVTLRCSSQSGHNTVSWYQQALGQGPQFIFQYYREEENGRGNFPPRFSGLQFPNYSSELNVNALELDDSALYLCASSLGTSSYNEQFFGPGTRLTVL.